The TCR beta chain described here comes from a study of blood T cell repertoires in COVID-19. J lost 6 bases, V lost 3 bases, and 4 bases had no gene match. Germline V gene lookup returns CDR1 SGHTA and CDR2 FQGNSA. This CDR3 region has 14 residues. Produced via immunoSEQ multiplex PCR; TCRdb's table is partial and in-frame only. Of 200,000 to 300,000 clones detected, about 90% appear once; the ten largest clones hold approximately 2.6%. The J gene is TRBJ2-1, the V gene TRBV7-2; 8 nucleotides line up with TRBD1. This TCR came from a person under 35 with COVID-19, enrolled during active disease. The sequencing input was peripheral blood. CDR3 nucleotides: TGTGCCAGCAGCTTCTCACAGGGGGGCAATGAGCAGTTCTTC. Translation: CASSFSQGGNEQFF.